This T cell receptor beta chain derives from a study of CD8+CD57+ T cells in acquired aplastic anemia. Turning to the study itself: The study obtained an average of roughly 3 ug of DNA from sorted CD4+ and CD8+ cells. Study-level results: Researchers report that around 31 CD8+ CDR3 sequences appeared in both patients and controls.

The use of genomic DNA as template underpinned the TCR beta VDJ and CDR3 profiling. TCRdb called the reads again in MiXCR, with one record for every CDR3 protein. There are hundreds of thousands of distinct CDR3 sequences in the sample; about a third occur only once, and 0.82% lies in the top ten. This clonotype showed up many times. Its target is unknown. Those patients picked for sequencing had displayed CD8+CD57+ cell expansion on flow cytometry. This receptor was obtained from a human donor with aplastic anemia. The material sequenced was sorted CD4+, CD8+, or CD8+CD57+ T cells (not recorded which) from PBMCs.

CDR3 residues: CASSSHGDNQPQHF. In DNA, the CDR3 is TGTGCCAGCAGTTCACACGGCGACAATCAGCCCCAGCATTTT. V and J are TRBV12-3 or TRBV12-4 and TRBJ1-5; no firm D call. There are 14 residues in the CDR3. Deletions cut 4 bases from V and 3 bases from J, with 10 bases between.